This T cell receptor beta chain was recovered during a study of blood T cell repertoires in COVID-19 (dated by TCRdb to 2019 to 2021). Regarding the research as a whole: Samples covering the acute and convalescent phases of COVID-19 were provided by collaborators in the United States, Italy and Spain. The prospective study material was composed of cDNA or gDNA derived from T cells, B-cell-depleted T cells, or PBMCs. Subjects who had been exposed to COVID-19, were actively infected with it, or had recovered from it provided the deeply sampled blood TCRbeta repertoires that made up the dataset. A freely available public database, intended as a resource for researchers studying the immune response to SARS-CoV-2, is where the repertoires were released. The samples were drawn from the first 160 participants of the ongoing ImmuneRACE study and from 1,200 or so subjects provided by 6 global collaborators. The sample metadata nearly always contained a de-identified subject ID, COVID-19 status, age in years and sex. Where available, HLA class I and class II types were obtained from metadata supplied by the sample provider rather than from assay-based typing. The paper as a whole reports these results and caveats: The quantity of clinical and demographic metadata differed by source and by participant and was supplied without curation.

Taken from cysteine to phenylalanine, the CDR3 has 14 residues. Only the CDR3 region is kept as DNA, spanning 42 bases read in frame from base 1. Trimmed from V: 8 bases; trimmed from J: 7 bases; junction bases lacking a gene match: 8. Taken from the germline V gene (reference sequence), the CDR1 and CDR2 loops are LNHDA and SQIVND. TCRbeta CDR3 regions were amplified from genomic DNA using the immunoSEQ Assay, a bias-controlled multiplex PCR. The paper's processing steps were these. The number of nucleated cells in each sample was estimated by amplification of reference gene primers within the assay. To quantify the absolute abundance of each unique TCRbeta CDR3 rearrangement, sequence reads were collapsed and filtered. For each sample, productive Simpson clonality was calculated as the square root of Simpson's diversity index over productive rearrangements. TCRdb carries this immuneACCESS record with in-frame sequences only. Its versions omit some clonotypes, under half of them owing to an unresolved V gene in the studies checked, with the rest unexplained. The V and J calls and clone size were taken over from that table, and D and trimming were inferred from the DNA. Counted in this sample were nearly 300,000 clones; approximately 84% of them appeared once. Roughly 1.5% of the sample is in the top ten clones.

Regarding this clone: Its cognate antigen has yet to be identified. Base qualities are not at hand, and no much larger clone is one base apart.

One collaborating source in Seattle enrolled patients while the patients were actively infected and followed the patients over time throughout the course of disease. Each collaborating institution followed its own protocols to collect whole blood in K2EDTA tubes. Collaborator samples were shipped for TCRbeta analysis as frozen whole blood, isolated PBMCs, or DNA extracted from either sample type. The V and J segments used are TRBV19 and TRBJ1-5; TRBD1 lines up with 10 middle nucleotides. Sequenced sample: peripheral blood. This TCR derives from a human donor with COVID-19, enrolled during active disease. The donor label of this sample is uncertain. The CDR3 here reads CASAGTGVKQPQHF. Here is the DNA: TGTGCCAGTGCCGGGACAGGGGTAAAACAGCCCCAGCATTTT.